This note documents a single T cell receptor beta chain sequence. This specimen belongs to a study of blood T cell repertoires in COVID-19. Study-level background: COVID-19 samples collected from the United States, Italy and Spain covered acute and convalescent phases. The analysed material was cDNA or gDNA that came from T cells, B-cell-depleted T cells, or PBMCs.

The V gene lost 0 bases and the J gene lost 1 base, with 9 bases spanning the gap. The CDR3 covers 15 residues. Germline CDR1 and CDR2: MNHEY and SVGEGT. In the authors' methods: Nucleated cell number was recorded as an estimate derived from reference gene primer amplification. Profiled with immunoSEQ multiplex PCR; TCRdb holds only in-frame clones, not every one. That table furnishes V, J and clone size, whereas the DNA furnished D and trimming. There are hundreds of thousands of clones in the sample; approximately 86% occur only once, and 3% to 4% lies in the top ten. This TCR came from a middle-aged woman with acute COVID-19. The J gene is TRBJ1-1, the V gene TRBV6-2 or TRBV6-3; maybe TRBD1 (5 bases). The sample was PBMCs or T cells enriched from blood (not recorded which). Here the CDR3 reads CASSYSAGGNTEAFF. CDR3 sequence (DNA): TGTGCCAGCAGTTACTCTGCGGGGGGGAACACTGAAGCTTTCTTT.